These 9 T cell receptor beta chains were sequenced from one sample in a study of tissue T cells after allogeneic stem cell transplantation. Only in-frame clones appear in the TCRdb table, and some are missing; sequencing was by immunoSEQ multiplex PCR. The profile shows roughly 20,000 clones, 60% to 80% of them singletons. The sequencing input was blood. The receptors derive from a female BALB/c mouse in good health. Mice of this strain are of MHC haplotype H2-d.

Notes on this clone: Mouse names are used for the genes. CDR3 bases read: TGTGCCAGCGGTCACACGGGACATAACACAGAAGTCTTC. Translated: CASGHTGHNTEVF. The full CDR3 protein reads CASGHTGHNTEVFF. This sequence joins TRBV13-2 and TRBJ1-1; weak D call: TRBD1 (6 bases). Read data end 1 residue before the CDR3 end; the end is taken from the germline J gene. CDR3 size: 14 residues. V dropped 4 bases and J dropped 2 bases, with 12 bases sitting between them. Germline V gene data show CDR1 as NNHNN and CDR2 as SYGAGS (reference sequence).

This clone was recorded a few times. The gene symbols are mouse symbols. The read finishes 1 residue shy of the CDR3 end, and the germline J gene is used to complete it. J is TRBJ2-1 and V is TRBV5; a possible D gene is TRBD1 (6 bases). Germline loops: CDR1 LGHNA, CDR2 YNLKQL (reference sequence). The V gene lost 2 bases and the J gene lost 0 bases, with 8 bases spanning the gap. CDR3 length equals 15 residues. The sequenced part of the CDR3 DNA is TGTGCCAGCAGCCAACGGGACACTAACTATGCTGAGCAGTTC. This translates into CASSQRDTNYAEQF. The entire CDR3 protein reads CASSQRDTNYAEQFF.

Details on this clone: Mouse germline and gene names are used. The read terminates 1 residue before the CDR3 end, so the remaining end is supplied by the germline J gene. The chain carries TRBV19 and TRBJ2-3; no clear D gene. CDR3 length: 12 amino acids. CDR1 FNHDT and CDR2 SITEND come from the germline V gene (reference sequence). V was trimmed by 7 bases and J by 0 bases, leaving 6 bases between them. CDR3 protein: CASRRSAETLYF. The covered CDR3 bases are TGTGCCAGCCGAAGGAGTGCAGAAACGCTGTAT.

Note on this clone: Mouse names are used for the genes. The CDR3 end is not reached by the read, which stops 1 residue before it; the germline J gene fills it in. This chain joins TRBV13-2 and TRBJ1-4; 10 bases match TRBD1. Trimming took 2 bases from V and 2 from J; bases not matched to a gene: 0. Per the germline V gene, CDR1 is NNHNN and CDR2 is SYGAGS (reference sequence). This CDR3 is built from 15 residues. CDR3 sequence: CASGETGGSNERLFF. Partial CDR3 DNA: TGTGCCAGCGGTGAGACAGGGGGCTCCAACGAAAGATTATTT.

This clone came up a few times. Germline and genes here are mouse. The missing CDR3 end, 1 residue past where the read stops, is filled in from the germline J gene. This chain joins TRBV13-1 and TRBJ2-3; D uncertain. Germline V gives CDR1 NSHNY, CDR2 SYGAGN. There are 13 residues in the CDR3. V lost 2 bases, J lost 1 base, and 5 bases lay in between. The CDR3 DNA, read in part, is TGTGCCAGCAGTGAAGGAGGTGCAGAAACGCTGTAT. It codes for CASSEGGAETLY. In full, the CDR3 is CASSEGGAETLYF.

Remarks on this clone: Any gene name here is a mouse gene name. The CDR3 reads CTCSALGGPYEQYF. CDR3 DNA (partial): TGCACCTGCAGTGCACTGGGGGGGCCCTATGAACAGTAC. The chain recombines TRBV1 with TRBJ2-7; 10 bases are shared with TRBD2. Read coverage stops 1 residue before the CDR3 terminus; the germline J gene supplies the remainder. CDR1 and CDR2 (germline): NSQYPW, LRSPGD (reference sequence). Trimming at V came to 2 bases and at J to 2 bases, leaving 0 bases not matched to a gene. This CDR3 region has 14 residues. Combining the CDR3 with reference TRBV1 and TRBJ2-7 gives the whole variable domain VTLLEQNPRWRLVPRGQAVNLRCILKNSQYPWMSWYQQDLQKQLQWLFTLRSPGDKEVKSLPGADYLATRVTDTELRLQVANMSQGRTLYCTCSALGGPYEQYFGPGTRLTVL.

Comment on this clone: Here the gene names and germline are mouse. The read terminates 1 residue ahead of where the CDR3 ends, so the germline J gene completes it. The rearrangement uses TRBV4 and TRBJ2-5; 13 positions match TRBD2. Germline trimming cut 6 bases from V and 6 bases from J; bases unmatched to any gene: 0. The CDR3 length is 13 residues. Germline CDR1 LGHDT, CDR2 YNNKQL (reference sequence). The sequenced part of the CDR3 DNA is TGTGCCAGCAGGGGACTGGGGGGGGACACCCAGTAC. Amino acids: CASRGLGGDTQY. The whole CDR3 is CASRGLGGDTQYF.

To note about this clone: Any gene name here is a mouse gene name. The read finishes 1 residue shy of the CDR3 end, and the germline J gene is used to complete it. The rearrangement joins TRBV14 to TRBJ1-4, with TRBD1 identical over 10 bases. Germline V gives CDR1 SGHDT, CDR2 FRDEAV. The J segment lost 3 bases and the V segment lost 2 bases, leaving 10 bases of the junction unmatched. This CDR3 region has 18 residues. The sequenced part of the CDR3 DNA is TGTGCCAGCAGTTTTGACCAGCCGGGACAGGGGACCAACGAAAGATTATTT. Its protein product is CASSFDQPGQGTNERLF. The CDR3 in its entirety is CASSFDQPGQGTNERLFF.

Remarks on this clone: Gene names are the mouse ones. The CDR3 end is not reached by the read, which stops 1 residue before it; the germline J gene fills it in. This chain joins TRBV2 and TRBJ2-1; the match to TRBD2 covers 11 bases. There are 16 residues in the CDR3. V gave up 3 bases and J gave up 3 bases; unmatched junction bases: 4. Germline V gives CDR1 LGHNA, CDR2 YSYQKL. The part of the CDR3 DNA that was read is TGTGCCAGCAGCCACTGGACTGGGGGGCGCTATGCTGAGCAGTTC. Protein product: CASSHWTGGRYAEQF. The CDR3 in full is CASSHWTGGRYAEQFF.